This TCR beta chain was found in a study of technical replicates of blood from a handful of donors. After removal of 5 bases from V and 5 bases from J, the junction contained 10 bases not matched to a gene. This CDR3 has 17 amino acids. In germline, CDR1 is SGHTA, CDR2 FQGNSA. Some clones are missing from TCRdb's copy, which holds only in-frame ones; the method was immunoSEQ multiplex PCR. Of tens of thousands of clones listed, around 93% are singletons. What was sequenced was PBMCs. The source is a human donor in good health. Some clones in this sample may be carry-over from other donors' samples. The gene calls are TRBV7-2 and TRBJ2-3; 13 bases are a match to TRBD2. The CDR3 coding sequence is TGTGCCAGCAGCCCTCGACTAGCGGGGGGAAAATTAGATACGCAGTATTTT. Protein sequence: CASSPRLAGGKLDTQYF.